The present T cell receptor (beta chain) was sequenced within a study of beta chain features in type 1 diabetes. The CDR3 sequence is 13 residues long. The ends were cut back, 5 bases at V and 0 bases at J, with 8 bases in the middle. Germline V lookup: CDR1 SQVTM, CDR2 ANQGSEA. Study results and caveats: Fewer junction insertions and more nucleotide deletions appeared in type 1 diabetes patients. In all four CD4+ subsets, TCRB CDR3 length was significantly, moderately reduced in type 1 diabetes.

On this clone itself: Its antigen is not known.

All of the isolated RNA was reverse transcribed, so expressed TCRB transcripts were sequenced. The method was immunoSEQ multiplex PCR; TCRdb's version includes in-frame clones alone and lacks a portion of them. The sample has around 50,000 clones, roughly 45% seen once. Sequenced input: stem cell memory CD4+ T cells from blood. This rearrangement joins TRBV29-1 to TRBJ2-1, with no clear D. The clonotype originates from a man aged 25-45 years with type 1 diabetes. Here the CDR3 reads CSVRPSSYNEQFF. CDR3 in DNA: TGCAGCGTTCGTCCGAGCTCCTACAATGAGCAGTTCTTC.